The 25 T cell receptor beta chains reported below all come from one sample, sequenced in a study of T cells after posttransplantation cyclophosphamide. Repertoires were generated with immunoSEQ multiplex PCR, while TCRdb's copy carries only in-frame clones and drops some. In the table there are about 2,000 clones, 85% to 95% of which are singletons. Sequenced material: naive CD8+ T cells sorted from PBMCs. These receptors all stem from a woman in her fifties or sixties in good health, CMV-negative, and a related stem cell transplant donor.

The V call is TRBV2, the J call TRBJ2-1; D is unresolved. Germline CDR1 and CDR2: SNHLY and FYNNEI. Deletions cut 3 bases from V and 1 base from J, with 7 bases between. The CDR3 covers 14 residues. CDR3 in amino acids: CASSDGGSYNEQFF. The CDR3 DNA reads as TGTGCCAGCAGTGACGGCGGATCCTACAATGAGCAGTTCTTC.

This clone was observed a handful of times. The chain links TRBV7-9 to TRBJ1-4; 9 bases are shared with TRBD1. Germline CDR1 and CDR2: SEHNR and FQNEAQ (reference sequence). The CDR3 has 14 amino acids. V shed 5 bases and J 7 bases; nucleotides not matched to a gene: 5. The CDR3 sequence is CASSPTGGREKLFF. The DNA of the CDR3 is TGTGCCAGCAGCCCTACAGGGGGCCGTGAAAAACTGTTTTTT.

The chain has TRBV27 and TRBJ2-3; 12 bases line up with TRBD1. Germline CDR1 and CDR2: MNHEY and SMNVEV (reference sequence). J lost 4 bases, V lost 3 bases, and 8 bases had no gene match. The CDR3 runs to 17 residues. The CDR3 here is CASSFLRGTGGADTQYF. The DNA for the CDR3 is TGTGCCAGCAGTTTTCTTCGTGGGACAGGGGGCGCAGATACGCAGTATTTT.

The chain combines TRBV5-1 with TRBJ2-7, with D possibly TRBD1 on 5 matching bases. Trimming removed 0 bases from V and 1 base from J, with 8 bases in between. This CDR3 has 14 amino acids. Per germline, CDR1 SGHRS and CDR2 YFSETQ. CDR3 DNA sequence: TGCGCCAGCAGCTTGGAGGGGTGGTCCTACGAGCAGTACTTC. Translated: CASSLEGWSYEQYF. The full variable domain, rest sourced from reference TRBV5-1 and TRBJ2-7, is KAGVTQTPRYLIKTRGQQVTLSCSPISGHRSVSWYQQTPGQGLQFLFEYFSETQRNKGNFPGRFSGRQFSNSRSEMNVSTLELGDSALYLCASSLEGWSYEQYFGPGTRLTVT.

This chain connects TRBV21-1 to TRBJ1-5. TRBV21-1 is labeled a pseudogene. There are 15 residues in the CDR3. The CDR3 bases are TGTGCCAGCAGCAAAGTAATAGAGGGAAATCAGCCCCAGCATTTT. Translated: CASSKVIEGNQPQHF.

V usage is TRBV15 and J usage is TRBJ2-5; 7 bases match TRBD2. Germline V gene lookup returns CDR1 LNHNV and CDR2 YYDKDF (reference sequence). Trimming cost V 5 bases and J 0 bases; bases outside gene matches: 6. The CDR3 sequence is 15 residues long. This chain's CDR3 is CATSGGTTYQETQYF. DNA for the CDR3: TGTGCCACCAGCGGTGGGACTACATACCAAGAGACCCAGTACTTC.

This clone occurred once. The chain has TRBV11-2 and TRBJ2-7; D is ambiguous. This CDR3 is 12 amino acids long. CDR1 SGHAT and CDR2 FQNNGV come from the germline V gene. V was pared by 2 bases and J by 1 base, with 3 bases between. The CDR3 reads CASSLPSYEQYF. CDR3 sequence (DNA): TGTGCCAGCAGCTTACCTTCCTACGAGCAGTACTTC.

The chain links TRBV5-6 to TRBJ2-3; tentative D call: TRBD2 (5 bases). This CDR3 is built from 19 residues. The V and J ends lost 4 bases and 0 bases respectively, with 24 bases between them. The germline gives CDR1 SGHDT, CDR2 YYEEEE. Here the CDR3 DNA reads TGTGCCAGCAGCGAAGCCTTGACGGGGTTTGGTTATAGCACAGATACGCAGTATTTT. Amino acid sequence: CASSEALTGFGYSTDTQYF.

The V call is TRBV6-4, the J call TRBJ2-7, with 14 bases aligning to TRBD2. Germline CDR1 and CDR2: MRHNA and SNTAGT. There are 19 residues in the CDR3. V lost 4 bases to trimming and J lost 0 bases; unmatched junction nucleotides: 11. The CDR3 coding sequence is TGTGCCAGCAGTGTCCCGCGGGGACTAGCGGGAGAGAGCTCCTACGAGCAGTACTTC. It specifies CASSVPRGLAGESSYEQYF.

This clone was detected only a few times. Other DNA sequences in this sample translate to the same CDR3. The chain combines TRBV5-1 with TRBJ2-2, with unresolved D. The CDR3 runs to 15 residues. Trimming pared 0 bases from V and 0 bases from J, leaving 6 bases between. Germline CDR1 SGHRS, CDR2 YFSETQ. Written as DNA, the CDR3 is TGCGCCAGCAGCTTGGCGGGTTCGAACACCGGGGAGCTGTTTTTT. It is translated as CASSLAGSNTGELFF.

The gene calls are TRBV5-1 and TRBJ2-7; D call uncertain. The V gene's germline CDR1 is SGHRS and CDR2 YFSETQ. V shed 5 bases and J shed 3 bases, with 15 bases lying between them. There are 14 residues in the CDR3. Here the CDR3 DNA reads TGCGCCAGCAGTTATAGCCCGGGTCACTACGAGCAGTACTTC. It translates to CASSYSPGHYEQYF.

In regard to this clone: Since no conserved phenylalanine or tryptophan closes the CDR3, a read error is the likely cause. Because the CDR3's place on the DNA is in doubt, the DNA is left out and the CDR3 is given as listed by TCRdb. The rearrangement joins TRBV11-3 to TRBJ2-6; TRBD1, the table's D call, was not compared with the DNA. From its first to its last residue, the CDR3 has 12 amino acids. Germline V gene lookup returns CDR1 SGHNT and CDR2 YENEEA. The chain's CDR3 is CASSPVYDLDKV.

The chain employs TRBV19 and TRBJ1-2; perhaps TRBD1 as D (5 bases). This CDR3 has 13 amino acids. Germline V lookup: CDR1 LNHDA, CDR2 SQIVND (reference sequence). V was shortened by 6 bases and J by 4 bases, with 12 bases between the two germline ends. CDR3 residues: CASRTGEAYGYTF. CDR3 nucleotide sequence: TGTGCCAGTAGGACGGGGGAGGCCTATGGCTACACCTTC.

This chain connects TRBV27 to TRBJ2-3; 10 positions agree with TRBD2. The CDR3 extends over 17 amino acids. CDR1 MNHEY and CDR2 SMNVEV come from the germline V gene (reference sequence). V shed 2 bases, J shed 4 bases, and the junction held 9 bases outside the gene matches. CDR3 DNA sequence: TGTGCCAGCAGTTTACTCGGCGCTAGCGGGAGCCCAGATACGCAGTATTTT. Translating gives CASSLLGASGSPDTQYF.

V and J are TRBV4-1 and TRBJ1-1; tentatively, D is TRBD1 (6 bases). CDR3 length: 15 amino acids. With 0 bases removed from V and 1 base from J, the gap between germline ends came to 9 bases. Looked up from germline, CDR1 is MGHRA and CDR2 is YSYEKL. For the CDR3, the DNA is TGCGCCAGCAGCCAAGAAGGGGGTGGGAACACTGAAGCTTTCTTT. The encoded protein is CASSQEGGGNTEAFF.

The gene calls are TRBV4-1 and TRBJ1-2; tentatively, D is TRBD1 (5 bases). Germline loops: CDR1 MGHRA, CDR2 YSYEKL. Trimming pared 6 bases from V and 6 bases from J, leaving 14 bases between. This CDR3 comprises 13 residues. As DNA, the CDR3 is TGCGCCAGCAGTGGGCCGGGGGAAGATGGCTACACCTTC. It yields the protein CASSGPGEDGYTF.

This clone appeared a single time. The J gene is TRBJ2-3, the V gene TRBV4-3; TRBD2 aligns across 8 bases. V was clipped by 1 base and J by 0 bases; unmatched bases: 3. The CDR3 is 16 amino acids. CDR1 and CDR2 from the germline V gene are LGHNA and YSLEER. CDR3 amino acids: CASSQGTSRSTDTQYF. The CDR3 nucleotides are TGCGCCAGCAGCCAAGGGACTAGCAGAAGCACAGATACGCAGTATTTT.

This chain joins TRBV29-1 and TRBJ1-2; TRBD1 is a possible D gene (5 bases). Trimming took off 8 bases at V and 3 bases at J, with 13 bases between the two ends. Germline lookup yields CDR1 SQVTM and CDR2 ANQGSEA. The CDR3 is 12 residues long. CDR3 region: CSILGGDYGYTF. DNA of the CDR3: TGCAGCATTCTCGGGGGGGACTATGGCTACACCTTC.

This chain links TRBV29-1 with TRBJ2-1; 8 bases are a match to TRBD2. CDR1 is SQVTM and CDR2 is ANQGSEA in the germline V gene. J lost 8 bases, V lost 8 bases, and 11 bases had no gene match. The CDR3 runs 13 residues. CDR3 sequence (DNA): TGCAGCTTAACTAGCGGATCGATGCATGAGCAGTTCTTC. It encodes CSLTSGSMHEQFF.

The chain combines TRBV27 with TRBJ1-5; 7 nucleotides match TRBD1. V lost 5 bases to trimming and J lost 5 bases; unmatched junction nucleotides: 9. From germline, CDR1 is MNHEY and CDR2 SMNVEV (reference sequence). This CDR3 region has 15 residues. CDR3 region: CASSPGQFRHQPQHF. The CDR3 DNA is TGTGCCAGCAGTCCGGGACAGTTTCGTCATCAGCCCCAGCATTTT.

The CDR3 loop is CASSFRTADPYGYTF. DNA of the CDR3: TGCGCCAGCAGCTTCCGGACAGCGGACCCTTATGGCTACACCTTC. The V and J genes are TRBV4-1 and TRBJ1-2; tentatively, D is TRBD1 (6 bases). The germline gives CDR1 MGHRA, CDR2 YSYEKL. V lost 5 bases and J lost 5, with 18 bases in between. The CDR3 sequence is 15 residues long.

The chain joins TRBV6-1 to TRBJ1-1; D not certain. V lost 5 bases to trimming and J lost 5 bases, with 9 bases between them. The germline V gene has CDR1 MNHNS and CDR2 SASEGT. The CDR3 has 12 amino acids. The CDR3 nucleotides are TGTGCCAGCAGTTTAGGAGAGACTGAAGCTTTCTTT. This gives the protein CASSLGETEAFF.

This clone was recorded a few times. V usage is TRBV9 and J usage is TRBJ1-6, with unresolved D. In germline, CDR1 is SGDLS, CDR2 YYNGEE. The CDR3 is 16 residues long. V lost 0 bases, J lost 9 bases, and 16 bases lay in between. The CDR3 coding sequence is TGTGCCAGCAGCGTAGTGGGTTTTCTAGGTGGTTCACCCCTCCACTTT. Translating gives CASSVVGFLGGSPLHF.

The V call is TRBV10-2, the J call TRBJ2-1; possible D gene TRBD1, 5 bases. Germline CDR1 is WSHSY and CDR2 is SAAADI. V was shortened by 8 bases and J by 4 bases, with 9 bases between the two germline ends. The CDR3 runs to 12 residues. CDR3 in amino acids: CASLDSYNEQFF. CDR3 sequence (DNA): TGCGCCAGCCTTGACAGTTACAATGAGCAGTTCTTC.

The CDR3 region has the DNA TGTGCCAGCAGCCCCGGACTAGAAGAGACCCAGTACTTC. Its translation is CASSPGLEETQYF. The gene calls are TRBV7-2 and TRBJ2-5; 7 bases line up with TRBD2. The CDR3 consists of 13 residues. Germline lookup yields CDR1 SGHTA and CDR2 FQGNSA. After removal of 5 bases from V and 3 bases from J, the junction contained 3 bases not matched to a gene. The full variable domain, with the rest looked up from reference TRBV7-2 and TRBJ2-5, is GAGVSQSPSNKVTEKGKDVELRCDPISGHTALYWYRQSLGQGLEFLIYFQGNSAPDKSGLPSDRFSAERTGGSVSTLTIQRTQQEDSAVYLCASSPGLEETQYFGPGTRLLVL.